A single T cell receptor beta chain is shown here with its context. The record originates from a study of early T cells in non-severe SARS-CoV-2 infection. Study context: Sequencing was performed on bulk RNA from unsorted whole blood, leaving chains unpaired.

Attachment of unique molecular identifiers to individual cDNA molecules was performed. TCRdb fed the 5' RACE reads into MiXCR, producing one record per CDR3 protein. The sample includes about 64,000 distinct CDR3 sequences, around 21% of them seen just once. The CDR3 length is 15 residues. Germline values: CDR1 DFQATT, CDR2 SNEGSKA (reference sequence). Trimming removed 6 bases at V and 2 bases at J, with 19 bases between. This chain connects TRBV20-1 to TRBJ1-1; perhaps TRBD1 as D (6 bases). The receptor was derived from an adult who was a healthcare worker with PCR-confirmed SARS-CoV-2 infection or an uninfected control (not recorded which). Here the sequenced sample was whole blood, taken at baseline. CDR3 DNA: TGCAGTGCGTTGGCGGGGGGCGCAGGAAACACTGAAGCTTTCTTT. Translating gives CSALAGGAGNTEAFF.